This TCR beta chain is from a study of blood T cell repertoires in COVID-19. Profiled with immunoSEQ multiplex PCR; TCRdb holds only in-frame clones, not every one. The sample has 110,000 or so clones, about 87% seen once. Germline V gene sequence: CDR1 SGHDT, CDR2 YYEEEE. V was pared by 2 bases and J by 2 bases, with 10 bases of the junction left unmatched. The CDR3 totals 16 residues. The chain couples TRBV5-6 to TRBJ2-7; 7 bases map to TRBD1. Sequencing input: peripheral blood. The receptor was isolated from a woman aged 50 to 65 with acute or convalescent COVID-19. CDR3 region: CASSLRQGPTPYEQYF. CDR3 DNA sequence: TGTGCCAGCAGCTTACGACAGGGCCCTACCCCCTACGAGCAGTACTTC. Filled out from reference TRBV5-6 and TRBJ2-7, the complete variable domain reads DAGVTQSPTHLIKTRGQQVTLRCSPKSGHDTVSWYQQALGQGPQFIFQYYEEEERQRGNFPDRFSGHQFPNYSSELNVNALLLGDSALYLCASSLRQGPTPYEQYFGPGTRLTVT.